This TCR beta chain was retrieved from a study of T cells in tuberculosis (dated by TCRdb to the late 2010s). Turning to the overall study: The study combined CD1B tetramers and high-throughput TCR immunosequencing to characterize T cells specific for the mycobacterial lipid antigen glucose monomycolate (GMM). Summary of the overall study and its limitations: T cells binding the CD1B-GMM tetramer with low affinity may have been missed by the stringent sort gate.

From the cysteine through the phenylalanine, the CDR3 covers 16 amino acids. Of the read, only the CDR3 DNA is kept; its 48 bases are in frame from base 1. The germline V gene (reference sequence) gives CDR1 as LNHNV and CDR2 as YYDKDF. Because TCR-alpha and TCR-beta chains were sequenced unpaired, no chain pairing information was available. The immunoSEQ multiplex PCR assay was used to generate TCR libraries, with TCR-beta and/or TCR-alpha/delta assays applied to each sample. The Illumina high-throughput platform was used to sequence the amplified TCR libraries. In the original analysis: Clustering and dimensionality reduction relied on pairwise TCRdist distances among GMM-specific receptors from T cells that were either sorted ex vivo or expanded in vitro. Sequence motifs defined by gene usage and CDR3 content were checked for enrichment by comparing tetramer-positive and tetramer-negative populations. The table was pulled from immuneACCESS by TCRdb, which kept in-frame rearrangements only. Such tables lose some clones; where checked, under half of the loss comes from unresolved V genes, and the rest has no known cause. That table is the source of V, J and clone size, and D and trimming were worked out from the DNA. Here the sample has about 88,000 clones; approximately 91% occur a single time. The ten biggest clones cover under 2.5% of the sample.

Thawed, overnight-rested PBMC were stained with GMM-loaded CD1B tetramer, a Live/Dead dye and anti-CD3, then sorted on a FACS Aria II. C32 glucose monomycolate purified from Rhodococcus equi was loaded onto CD1B tetramers. Before cryopreservation, the PBMC used for tetramer sorting had been depleted of CD14-expressing monocytes as part of a separate study. From each donor, approximately 100,000 tetramer-negative cells were also sorted and analyzed side by side with the tetramer-positive cells. GMM-loaded CD1B tetramers were used to sort antigen-specific T cells from several healthy South African adults. As concerns this clone: An end of the junction differs from the germline gene, which may be a read error.

This receptor chain uses TRBV15 and TRBJ1-5; no confident D gene assignment can be made. The sequence derives from an adult woman with latent tuberculosis. What was sequenced was CD1b-GMM tetramer-negative cells sorted from PBMCs. Reading the label with the study, this specimen's cell subset or site is: T cells not binding CD1B-GMM tetramer, sorted from same donor. In nucleotide form, the sequence is TGTGCCACCAGCGGAGACGGGAGATATAGCAATCAGCCCCAGCATTTT. Translated, it reads CATSGDGRYSNQPQHF.